Below are 19 T cell receptor beta chains sequenced from a single sample in a study of T cells after yellow fever vaccination. From the 5' RACE reads, TCRdb called clonotypes with MiXCR, one entry per CDR3 protein. Among 500,000 to 700,000 distinct CDR3 sequences listed, around 21% were seen once. Sequenced material: PBMCs, taken 15 days after the yellow fever booster vaccination. The receptor source for this set is a man aged 30 to 39 who received the YFV17D yellow fever vaccine.

CDR3 in amino acids: CASSPLSPQGPAGNTIYF. In nucleotides, the CDR3 is TGTGCCAGCAGTCCACTATCCCCGCAGGGGCCCGCAGGAAACACCATATATTTT. This chain links TRBV27 with TRBJ1-3, with a weak D call TRBD1 (6 bases). The CDR3 runs 18 residues. The V gene lost 5 bases and the J gene lost 4 bases, with 24 bases spanning the gap. The germline CDR1 and CDR2 sequences are MNHEY and SMNVEV (reference sequence).

Only one count was recorded for this clonotype. This chain joins TRBV29-1 and TRBJ2-1; no firm D call. CDR1 is SQVTM, CDR2 ANQGSEA, per germline. This CDR3 has 10 amino acids. With 7 bases removed from V and 8 bases from J, the gap between germline ends came to 9 bases. In DNA form, the CDR3 reads TGCAGCGGGGGTGGCGATGAGCAGTTCTTC. This encodes CSGGGDEQFF.

This sequence joins TRBV5-5 and TRBJ2-2; no firm D call. Per the germline V gene, CDR1 is SGHKS and CDR2 is YYEKEE (reference sequence). The CDR3 is 16 amino acids. Trimming shortened V by 1 base and J by 4 bases, and 14 bases separated the two germline ends. The CDR3 coding sequence is TGTGCCAGCAGCTTGTACCCCCGATCGGCCACCGGGGAGCTGTTTTTT. It translates to CASSLYPRSATGELFF.

The rearrangement joins TRBV7-2 to TRBJ2-5; 12 positions agree with TRBD1. The CDR3 is 16 residues long. The V gene's germline CDR1 is SGHTA and CDR2 FQGNSA. The V segment lost 3 bases and the J segment 4 bases; nucleotides outside the gene matches: 6. CDR3: CASSFPGTGGGETQYF. As DNA, the CDR3 is TGTGCCAGCAGCTTTCCCGGGACAGGGGGCGGAGAGACCCAGTACTTC.

The sample holds a few counts of this clonotype. The rearrangement joins TRBV19 to TRBJ2-2; the match to TRBD2 covers 12 bases. Germline loops: CDR1 LNHDA, CDR2 SQIVND (reference sequence). Unmatched junction bases numbered 6, after V lost 6 bases and J lost 7 bases. This CDR3 region has 15 residues. CDR3 sequence reads: CASRRLAGDVGELFF. The CDR3 DNA reads as TGTGCCAGTAGACGACTAGCGGGAGACGTCGGGGAGCTGTTTTTT.

This rearrangement joins TRBV9 to TRBJ2-2, with TRBD2 identical over 7 bases. V lost 2 bases, J lost 4 bases, and 2 bases stayed unmatched. The germline CDR1 and CDR2 sequences are SGDLS and YYNGEE. This CDR3 has 14 amino acids. The chain's CDR3 is CASSVVAGTGELFF. The CDR3 DNA reads TGTGCCAGCAGCGTTGTAGCGGGCACCGGGGAGCTGTTTTTT.

This clonotype appeared a few times. This chain joins TRBV29-1 and TRBJ2-1; the match to TRBD2 covers 8 bases. CDR3 size: 15 residues. The germline gives CDR1 SQVTM, CDR2 ANQGSEA. The V segment lost 1 base and the J segment 5 bases; nucleotides outside the gene matches: 7. The chain's CDR3 is CSVEGSGGPHNEQFF. The CDR3 DNA follows: TGCAGCGTTGAAGGGTCGGGAGGGCCGCACAATGAGCAGTTCTTC.

For this clonotype: Mismatch with germline at one junction end may stem from a read error. The J gene is TRBJ2-1, the V gene TRBV2; TRBD2 aligns across 11 bases. This CDR3 region has 17 residues. Per the germline V gene, CDR1 is SNHLY and CDR2 is FYNNEI. The CDR3 DNA is TGTGCCAGCACCGAGGGACTAGCGGTCCTCTCCTACAATGAGCGGTTCTTC. Its translation: CASTEGLAVLSYNERFF.

The chain has TRBV28 and TRBJ2-1; D remains unclear. CDR3 length: 16 residues. Germline V gene data show CDR1 as MDHEN and CDR2 as SYDVKM. Trimming took off 3 bases at V and 6 bases at J, with 18 bases between the two ends. The DNA of the CDR3 is TGTGCCAGCAGTTTGTCCATCATCGAACCAACCAATGAGCAGTTCTTC. Protein product: CASSLSIIEPTNEQFF.

This clonotype was seen many times. The chain joins TRBV7-2 to TRBJ2-2; D is perhaps TRBD2 (5 bases). This CDR3 is built from 13 residues. The germline V gene encodes CDR1 SGHTA and CDR2 FQGNSA. Trimming shortened V by 1 base and J by 6 bases, and 6 bases separated the two germline ends. The CDR3 region has the DNA TGTGCCAGCAGCTTAGGAGGGTCCGGGGAGCTGTTTTTT. As protein: CASSLGGSGELFF.

This clonotype was counted between two and nine times. The chain employs TRBV5-5 and TRBJ2-5; TRBD2 matches 13 bases. V gave up 1 base and J gave up 4 bases; unmatched junction bases: 7. Germline-derived CDR1 and CDR2 are SGHKS and YYEKEE (reference sequence). The CDR3 is 17 residues long. In DNA, the CDR3 is TGTGCCAGCAGCTTGCCCCCACTAGCGGGAGGGCTAGAGACCCAGTACTTC. Protein sequence: CASSLPPLAGGLETQYF. The whole variable domain, filled in from reference TRBV5-5 and TRBJ2-5, reads DAGVTQSPTHLIKTRGQQVTLRCSPISGHKSVSWYQQVLGQGPQFIFQYYEKEERGRGNFPDRFSARQFPNYSSELNVNALLLGDSALYLCASSLPPLAGGLETQYFGPGTRLLVL.

This clonotype turned up a few times. Here the CDR3 DNA reads TGTGCCAGCAGGGCGACAGGGGGCGCGACCGGGGAGCTGTTTTTT. Translation: CASRATGGATGELFF. The rearrangement uses TRBV11-2 and TRBJ2-2, with TRBD1 matching 10 bases. Trimming removed 6 bases from V and 5 bases from J; junction bases left unmatched: 6. In germline, CDR1 is SGHAT, CDR2 FQNNGV. CDR3 size: 15 residues.

V and J are TRBV5-5 and TRBJ2-1, with 10 bases aligning to TRBD2. This CDR3 contains 16 residues. With 0 bases clipped from V and 9 bases from J, the junction kept 9 bases outside the gene matches. The germline CDR1 and CDR2 sequences are SGHKS and YYEKEE (reference sequence). This CDR3 reads CASSLDLLAGRVEQFF. The DNA of the CDR3 is TGTGCCAGCAGCTTGGACCTACTAGCGGGACGGGTTGAGCAGTTCTTC.

This clonotype was seen a few times. This chain connects TRBV2 to TRBJ1-4, with TRBD1 as a possible D gene (5 bases). Trimming shortened V by 6 bases and J by 5 bases, and 7 bases separated the two germline ends. The length of the CDR3 is 12 residues. Germline V CDR1 and CDR2: SNHLY, FYNNEI. CDR3 residues: CASRDRNEKLFF. The CDR3 DNA reads as TGTGCCAGCAGAGACAGAAATGAAAAACTGTTTTTT.

This clonotype was observed a few times. This sequence joins TRBV19 and TRBJ1-1, with D possibly being TRBD1 (5 bases). Per germline, CDR1 LNHDA and CDR2 SQIVND (reference sequence). V was pared by 1 base and J by 1 base, with 10 bases between. CDR3 length equals 15 residues. As DNA, the CDR3 is TGTGCCAGTAGTATAGGTCTGGGACCGAACACTGAAGCTTTCTTT. Protein: CASSIGLGPNTEAFF.

This clonotype has ten or more counts. The chain employs TRBV7-6 and TRBJ2-1, with 8 bases matching TRBD2. The V segment lost 3 bases and the J segment 7 bases; nucleotides outside the gene matches: 2. This CDR3 spans 13 amino acids. Germline CDR1 reads SGHVS; CDR2 reads FNYEAQ. The CDR3: CASSFSGVNEQFF. For the CDR3, the DNA is TGTGCCAGCAGCTTTAGCGGGGTGAATGAGCAGTTCTTC.

V and J are TRBV15 and TRBJ2-5, with 7 positions matching TRBD2. Germline V gives CDR1 LNHNV, CDR2 YYDKDF (reference sequence). V lost 6 bases and J lost 4; bases outside the gene matches: 14. This CDR3 is 16 amino acids long. For the CDR3, the DNA is TGTGCCACCAGTCCAGGAGGGAGGGCGTTGGGAGAGACCCAGTACTTC. Translated, it gives CATSPGGRALGETQYF.

This clonotype was detected many times. The chain is built from TRBV29-1 and TRBJ2-7, with D hard to call. There are 12 residues in the CDR3. Trimming shortened V by 7 bases and J by 2 bases, and 12 bases separated the two germline ends. Per the germline V gene, CDR1 is SQVTM and CDR2 is ANQGSEA. CDR3 nucleotides: TGCAGCGCCCTGGACGTAACCTACGAGCAGTACTTC. It yields the protein CSALDVTYEQYF.

The CDR3 reads CASSIVGRSNEQFF. The CDR3, as DNA: TGTGCCAGTAGTATAGTAGGCAGGTCGAATGAGCAGTTCTTC. The chain recombines TRBV19 with TRBJ2-1; D not resolved. Germline values: CDR1 LNHDA, CDR2 SQIVND (reference sequence). V was trimmed by 1 base and J by 7 bases, leaving 11 bases between them. This CDR3 spans 14 amino acids.